This entry lists 16 T cell receptor beta chains sequenced from one sample in a study of cytomegalovirus exposure and HLA in healthy donors. The PCR employed 60 Vbeta primers together with 13 Jbeta primers. Sequencing was performed with immunoSEQ multiplex PCR; in TCRdb, only in-frame clones are kept and a portion is missing. Of more than 85,000 clones in the sample, 55% to 80% were seen once. The sample comprised PBMCs. Source of these receptors: a human donor in good health.

J is TRBJ2-2 and V is TRBV7-2, with 10 bases matching TRBD2. Germline CDR1 is SGHTA and CDR2 is FQGNSA. This CDR3 region has 15 residues. Trimming at V came to 5 bases and at J to 5 bases, leaving 5 bases not matched to a gene. The DNA for the CDR3 is TGTGCCAGCAGCACTAGCGGGACCCCAACCGGGGAGCTGTTTTTT. It is translated as CASSTSGTPTGELFF.

This chain connects TRBV7-9 to TRBJ2-7, with a possible D match to TRBD1 (5 bases). CDR3 length equals 12 residues. Germline CDR1 and CDR2: SEHNR and FQNEAQ (reference sequence). V lost 5 bases and J lost 3, with 8 bases in between. In DNA, the CDR3 is TGTGCCAGCAGCCAGGGTTACTACGAGCAGTACTTC. Its protein is CASSQGYYEQYF.

Note on this clone: This specimen includes other DNA sequences encoding the same CDR3. V and J are TRBV4-2 and TRBJ2-3, with 7 bases aligning to TRBD2. Germline CDR1 LGHNA, CDR2 YNFKEQ. V gave up 1 base and J gave up 1 base; unmatched junction bases: 23. The CDR3 length is 22 residues. In DNA, the CDR3 is TGTGCCAGCAGCCAAGCGGTAGCCGGGCGCGGGAGTTCCCAATTGGGCACAGATACGCAGTATTTT. Translating it yields CASSQAVAGRGSSQLGTDTQYF.

The genes are TRBV30 and TRBJ1-1; 7 bases line up with TRBD1. Trimming removed 0 bases from V and 5 bases from J; junction bases left unmatched: 6. CDR1 is GTSNPN, CDR2 SVGIG, per germline (reference sequence). The CDR3 consists of 14 residues. The CDR3 region is CAWSVLQGRTEAFF. In DNA form, the CDR3 reads TGTGCCTGGAGTGTATTACAGGGGAGGACTGAAGCTTTCTTT.

The chain uses TRBV11-2 and TRBJ2-2, with unresolved D. The ends were cut back, 0 bases at V and 6 bases at J, with 5 bases in the middle. The germline V gene has CDR1 SGHAT and CDR2 FQNNGV. CDR3 length equals 13 residues. The CDR3 sequence is CASSLDRAGELFF. CDR3 sequence (DNA): TGTGCCAGCAGCTTAGATCGGGCCGGGGAGCTGTTTTTT.

The chain employs TRBV30 and TRBJ2-4, with D possibly matching TRBD1 (6 bases). The V gene lost 5 bases and the J gene lost 3 bases, with 8 bases spanning the gap. CDR3 length: 12 residues. Germline V gives CDR1 GTSNPN, CDR2 SVGIG (reference sequence). The CDR3 region is CAWGGLKNIQYF. As DNA, the CDR3 is TGTGCCTGGGGGGGCCTCAAAAACATTCAGTACTTC.

The V call is TRBV11-2, the J call TRBJ2-7, with 7 positions matching TRBD1. Germline CDR1 reads SGHAT; CDR2 reads FQNNGV. This CDR3 has 14 amino acids. With 3 bases clipped from V and 5 bases from J, the junction kept 7 bases outside the gene matches. DNA of the CDR3: TGTGCCAGCAGCTTCAACAGGGGTGGTCACGAGCAGTACTTC. It codes for CASSFNRGGHEQYF.

Here the CDR3 DNA reads TGTGCCAGCAGCCAAGATCCGAATGAGCAGTTCTTC. Protein product: CASSQDPNEQFF. This chain links TRBV14 with TRBJ2-1; no firm D call. The ends were cut back, 0 bases at V and 7 bases at J, with 4 bases in the middle. Germline CDR1 and CDR2: SGHDN and FVKESK. The CDR3 contains 12 residues. Complete variable domain (other parts from reference TRBV14 and TRBJ2-1): EAGVTQFPSHSVIEKGQTVTLRCDPISGHDNLYWYRRVMGKEIKFLLHFVKESKQDESGMPNNRFLAERTGGTYSTLKVQPAELEDSGVYFCASSQDPNEQFFGPGTRLTVL.

The V call is TRBV6-1, the J call TRBJ2-1; TRBD2 matches at 9 bases. With 2 bases clipped from V and 8 bases from J, the junction kept 10 bases outside the gene matches. Germline-derived CDR1 and CDR2 are MNHNS and SASEGT. The CDR3 length is 16 residues. CDR3 protein: CASSESLAGTLDEQFF. The CDR3 DNA reads as TGTGCCAGCAGTGAAAGTCTAGCGGGAACTCTCGATGAGCAGTTCTTC.

This rearrangement joins TRBV27 to TRBJ2-2; 14 nucleotides align to TRBD2. This CDR3 comprises 15 residues. V lost 6 bases, J lost 3 bases, and 0 bases stayed unmatched. Per the germline V gene, CDR1 is MNHEY and CDR2 is SMNVEV (reference sequence). CDR3 amino acids: CASRTSGRDTGELFF. The CDR3 DNA follows: TGTGCCAGCAGGACTAGCGGGAGGGACACCGGGGAGCTGTTTTTT.

The V call is TRBV19, the J call TRBJ1-3, with D unclear. V gave up 3 bases and J gave up 2 bases, with 8 bases separating them. Germline CDR1 reads LNHDA; CDR2 reads SQIVND (reference sequence). The CDR3 runs to 14 residues. In nucleotides, the CDR3 is TGTGCCAGTAGTATCGGGAGCCCTGGAAACACCATATATTTT. Protein sequence: CASSIGSPGNTIYF.

CDR3: CASSVAVGALGTEAFF. The CDR3 DNA reads as TGTGCCAGCAGCGTAGCGGTGGGGGCCCTCGGGACTGAAGCTTTCTTT. The rearrangement uses TRBV9 and TRBJ1-1; a weak D match, TRBD1 (6 bases). Trimming took off 0 bases at V and 5 bases at J, with 17 bases between the two ends. Germline CDR1 SGDLS, CDR2 YYNGEE. The CDR3 covers 16 residues.

A note on this clone: Other DNA sequences in the sample encode the same CDR3. This chain uses TRBV18 with TRBJ1-4; 10 bases fit TRBD1. This CDR3 is built from 14 residues. Germline V gene lookup returns CDR1 KGHSH and CDR2 LQKENI. With 3 bases clipped from V and 5 bases from J, the junction kept 0 bases outside the gene matches. The CDR3, as DNA: TGTGCCAGCTCACCGGGACAGGGGAATGAAAAACTGTTTTTT. This codes for CASSPGQGNEKLFF.

This clone was counted between two and nine times. The J gene is TRBJ2-1, the V gene TRBV30; a weak D match, TRBD2 (6 bases). The CDR3 runs 14 residues. V lost 2 bases and J lost 9, with 17 bases in between. CDR1 is GTSNPN and CDR2 is SVGIG in the germline V gene (reference sequence). The CDR3 loop is CAWSYGPPGVEQFF. DNA for the CDR3: TGTGCCTGGAGTTACGGCCCGCCGGGGGTTGAGCAGTTCTTC.

CDR3 in DNA: TGTGCCAGCAGTGAACGACTAGCGGGAGGGTCCTACGAGCAGTACTTC. As protein: CASSERLAGGSYEQYF. V gene TRBV27 combines with J gene TRBJ2-7; 14 positions agree with TRBD2. Germline trimming cut 5 bases from V and 1 base from J; bases unmatched to any gene: 4. Germline V gene data show CDR1 as MNHEY and CDR2 as SMNVEV (reference sequence). The CDR3 extends over 16 amino acids.

V gene TRBV29-1 combines with J gene TRBJ2-7; tentatively, D is TRBD1 (7 bases). Per germline, CDR1 SQVTM and CDR2 ANQGSEA. The CDR3 length is 14 residues. V gave up 3 bases and J gave up 2 bases, with 14 bases separating them. DNA of the CDR3: TGCAGCGTTGATTCCCCAGGGGGGCCCTACGAGCAGTACTTC. It specifies CSVDSPGGPYEQYF.